Included here is one T cell receptor beta chain sequence, with context. The data derive from a study of blood T cell repertoires in COVID-19. The V gene's germline CDR1 is MNHEY and CDR2 SVGEGT. The CDR3 is 15 amino acids. Between the trimmed V and J ends, which lost 0 bases and 2 bases, there was a span of 11 bases. The assay was immunoSEQ multiplex PCR, and TCRdb's table has in-frame clones only and misses some. The sample records around 260,000 clones, less than 90% being singletons. Input material: peripheral blood. The TCR was taken from a young man with active or convalescent COVID-19. V and J are TRBV6-2 or TRBV6-3 and TRBJ2-7; a weak D match, TRBD2 (5 bases). DNA of the CDR3: TGTGCCAGCAGTTACTCGAGGCGGGCGACCTACGAGCAGTACTTC. Translated: CASSYSRRATYEQYF.